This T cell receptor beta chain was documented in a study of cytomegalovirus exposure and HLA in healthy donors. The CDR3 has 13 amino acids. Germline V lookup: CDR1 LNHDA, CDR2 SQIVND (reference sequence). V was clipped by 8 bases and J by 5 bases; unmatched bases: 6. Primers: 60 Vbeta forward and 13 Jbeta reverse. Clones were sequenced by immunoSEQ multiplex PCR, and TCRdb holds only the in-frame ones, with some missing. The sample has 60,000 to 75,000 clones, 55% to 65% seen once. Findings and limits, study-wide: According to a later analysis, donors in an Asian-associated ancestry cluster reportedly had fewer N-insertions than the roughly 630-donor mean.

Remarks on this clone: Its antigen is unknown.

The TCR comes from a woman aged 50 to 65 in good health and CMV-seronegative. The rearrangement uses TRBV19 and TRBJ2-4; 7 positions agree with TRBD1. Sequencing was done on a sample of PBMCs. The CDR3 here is CASATGIQNIQYF. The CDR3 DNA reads TGTGCCAGTGCGACAGGGATCCAAAACATTCAGTACTTC.